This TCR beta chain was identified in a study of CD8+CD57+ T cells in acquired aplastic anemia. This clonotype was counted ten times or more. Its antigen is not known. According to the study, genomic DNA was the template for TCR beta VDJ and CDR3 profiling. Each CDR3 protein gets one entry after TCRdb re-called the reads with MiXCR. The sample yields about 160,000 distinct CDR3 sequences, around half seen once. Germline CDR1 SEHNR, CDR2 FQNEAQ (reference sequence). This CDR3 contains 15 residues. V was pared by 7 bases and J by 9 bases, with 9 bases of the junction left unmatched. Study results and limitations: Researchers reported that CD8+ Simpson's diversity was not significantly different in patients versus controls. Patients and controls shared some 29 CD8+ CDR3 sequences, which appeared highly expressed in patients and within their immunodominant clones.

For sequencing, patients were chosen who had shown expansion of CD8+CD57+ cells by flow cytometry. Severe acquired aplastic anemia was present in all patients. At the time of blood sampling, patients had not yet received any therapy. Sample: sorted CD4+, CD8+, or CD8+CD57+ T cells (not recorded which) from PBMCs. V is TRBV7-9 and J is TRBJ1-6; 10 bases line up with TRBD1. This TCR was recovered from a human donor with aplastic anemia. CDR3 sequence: CASTGGTGAFSPLHF. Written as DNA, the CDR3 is TGTGCCAGCACTGGAGGGACAGGGGCCTTTTCACCCCTCCACTTT. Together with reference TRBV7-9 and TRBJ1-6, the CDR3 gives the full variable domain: DTGVSQNPRHKITKRGQNVTFRCDPISEHNRLYWYRQTLGQGPEFLTYFQNEAQLEKSRLLSDRFSAERPKGSFSTLEIQRTEQGDSAMYLCASTGGTGAFSPLHFGNGTRLTVT.